The present T cell receptor (beta chain) was sequenced within a study of beta chain features in type 1 diabetes. Unmatched junction bases numbered 9, after V lost 5 bases and J lost 6 bases. CDR3 size: 15 residues. CDR1 is SGHVS, CDR2 FQNEAQ, per germline. Every bit of the isolated RNA underwent reverse transcription, so sequencing read expressed TCRB transcripts. This table comes from immunoSEQ multiplex PCR, and its TCRdb copy is limited to in-frame clones, with some not included. The sample shows roughly 380,000 clones, around a fifth of them seen only once. The chain links TRBV7-8 to TRBJ1-5, with 8 bases identical to TRBD1. Sequencing was performed on naive CD4+ T cells from blood. The TCR sequence derives from a woman aged 18-29 years in good health. In DNA, the CDR3 is TGTGCCAGCAGCAAGACAGGGGAGAAAGGTCAGCCCCAGCATTTT. This sequence encodes CASSKTGEKGQPQHF.